The 20 T cell receptor beta chains below were found in one sample sequenced in a study of human T cells and chemical hapten exposure. TCRdb redid the calling of the RACE reads with MiXCR, one entry per CDR3 protein. The data contain 130,000 or so distinct CDR3 sequences, about 9.4% of them singletons. The time point was: healthy volunteer bleed at 2 weeks. Unseparated into fractions, whole blood served as the source from which total RNA was extracted. The sample taken for sequencing was whole blood. The receptors derive from a male donor in good health. Some clones in this sample may be carry-over from other donors' samples.

In its sample, this clonotype was seen a few times. J is TRBJ2-7 and V is TRBV4-3; 8 positions agree with TRBD1. Germline V gives CDR1 LGHNA, CDR2 YSLEER. The CDR3 consists of 14 residues. V lost 0 bases and J lost 3; bases outside the gene matches: 1. The CDR3 spells CASSQDTGGYEQYF. In DNA, the CDR3 is TGCGCCAGCAGCCAAGATACAGGGGGCTACGAGCAGTACTTC.

The chain joins TRBV25-1 to TRBJ2-5; D is unresolved. Per the germline V gene, CDR1 is MGHDK and CDR2 is SYGVNS. V was pared by 2 bases and J by 9 bases, with 16 bases between. The CDR3 length is 14 residues. CDR3 sequence (DNA): TGTGCCAGCAGTGAAAGGGTGGTTTTTGTGCCCCAGTACTTC. It translates to CASSERVVFVPQYF.

CDR3 amino acids: CASSSTAMNTGELFF. The CDR3 DNA follows: TGTGCCAGCAGCTCGACAGCCATGAACACCGGGGAGCTGTTTTTT. V gene TRBV7-2 combines with J gene TRBJ2-2; D perhaps matches TRBD1 (5 bases). This CDR3 is built from 15 residues. The germline V gene has CDR1 SGHTA and CDR2 FQGNSA. The V and J ends lost 4 bases and 1 base respectively, with 10 bases between them.

This clonotype was detected only a few times. The genes are TRBV2 and TRBJ1-1; D is uncertain. The V gene lost 7 bases and the J gene lost 1 base, with 10 bases spanning the gap. The CDR3 totals 13 residues. Germline CDR1 and CDR2: SNHLY and FYNNEI. The CDR3 reads CASTGRSNTEAFF. Written as DNA, the CDR3 is TGTGCCAGCACGGGCAGGTCGAACACTGAAGCTTTCTTT.

V and J are TRBV19 and TRBJ1-4; D uncertain. Looked up from germline, CDR1 is LNHDA and CDR2 is SQIVND (reference sequence). This CDR3 spans 16 amino acids. Trimming cost V 2 bases and J 0 bases, with 10 bases left between them. The CDR3 bases are TGTGCCAGTAGTATATGGGCGCCTGCAACTAATGAAAAACTGTTTTTT. Its translation is CASSIWAPATNEKLFF.

The genes are TRBV6-5 and TRBJ2-3, with D perhaps TRBD1 (5 bases). V was clipped by 6 bases and J by 0 bases, with 13 bases between them. This CDR3 region has 15 residues. The V gene's germline CDR1 is MNHEY and CDR2 SVGAGI. The CDR3 coding sequence is TGTGCCAGCAGCTTACAGGCGTCTAGCACAGATACGCAGTATTTT. Amino acid sequence: CASSLQASSTDTQYF.

In this sample, this clonotype turned up a few times. V and J are TRBV20-1 and TRBJ2-1; a weak D match, TRBD2 (5 bases). The CDR3 sequence is 14 residues long. CDR1 and CDR2 from the germline V gene are DFQATT and SNEGSKA (reference sequence). Between the trimmed V and J ends, which lost 1 base and 4 bases, there was a span of 11 bases. The CDR3 sequence is CSARGGSAYNEQFF. The CDR3 bases are TGCAGTGCTAGAGGTGGTAGCGCTTACAATGAGCAGTTCTTC.

This clonotype was seen many times. V gene TRBV10-3 combines with J gene TRBJ2-5, with 7 bases identical to TRBD1. Germline lookup yields CDR1 ENHRY and CDR2 SYGVKD. The CDR3 is 15 amino acids. Germline trimming cut 6 bases from V and 3 bases from J; bases unmatched to any gene: 10. CDR3 residues: CAIRTDRDRKETQYF. The CDR3 region has the DNA TGTGCCATCAGAACCGACCGGGACAGAAAAGAGACCCAGTACTTC.

The J gene is TRBJ2-4, the V gene TRBV5-4; 7 bases fit TRBD1. The germline CDR1 and CDR2 sequences are SGHNT and YYREEE (reference sequence). This CDR3 is built from 14 residues. V shed 7 bases and J 8 bases; nucleotides not matched to a gene: 12. In nucleotides, the CDR3 is TGTGCCAGCTCGAACCCTCGGACAGGTCACATTCAGTACTTC. Translating it yields CASSNPRTGHIQYF.

The CDR3 bases are TGTGCCAGCAGCTATTATCTAGCCCGGGAGCAGTTCTTC. Translating gives CASSYYLAREQFF. The genes are TRBV7-2 and TRBJ2-1; maybe TRBD2 (5 bases). Trimming removed 4 bases from V and 10 bases from J, with 14 bases in between. This CDR3 comprises 13 residues. Germline V gene lookup returns CDR1 SGHTA and CDR2 FQGNSA.

The sample holds many counts of this clonotype. The V and J genes are TRBV5-1 and TRBJ2-5; D gene ambiguous. The CDR3 contains 16 residues. V lost 2 bases and J lost 1, with 15 bases in between. Germline assignment: CDR1 SGHRS and CDR2 YFSETQ. CDR3 loop: CASSLEPGFAQETQYF. The CDR3 nucleotides read TGCGCCAGCAGCTTAGAGCCTGGGTTTGCCCAAGAGACCCAGTACTTC. The full variable domain, with the rest looked up from reference TRBV5-1 and TRBJ2-5, is KAGVTQTPRYLIKTRGQQVTLSCSPISGHRSVSWYQQTPGQGLQFLFEYFSETQRNKGNFPGRFSGRQFSNSRSEMNVSTLELGDSALYLCASSLEPGFAQETQYFGPGTRLLVL.

This clonotype was seen ten or more times. This rearrangement joins TRBV12-2 to TRBJ2-7. TRBV12-2 is deemed a pseudogene. The CDR3 consists of 13 residues. CDR3 nucleotide sequence: TGTGCAAGTCGCTTAGCGTGGCTTTGGGAGCAGTACTTC. Protein: CASRLAWLWEQYF.

This clonotype came up a few times. This CDR3 is CASSQEGRGREQYF. The CDR3 DNA reads as TGCGCCAGCAGCCAAGAAGGCAGGGGACGGGAGCAGTACTTC. The chain carries TRBV4-3 and TRBJ2-7; weak D call: TRBD1 (6 bases). The CDR3 sequence is 14 residues long. Trimming removed 0 bases at V and 7 bases at J, with 13 bases between. The germline V gene encodes CDR1 LGHNA and CDR2 YSLEER.

The chain couples TRBV6-1 to TRBJ2-3; TRBD2 agrees at 8 bases. Germline V lookup: CDR1 MNHNS, CDR2 SASEGT. The CDR3 is 15 residues long. Losses at the gene ends were 6 bases for V and 0 bases for J; bases not matched to a gene: 5. The CDR3 DNA reads TGTGCCAGCAGCGCCCGGACTAGCAGCACAGATACGCAGTATTTT. Translating it yields CASSARTSSTDTQYF.

The J gene is TRBJ2-7, the V gene TRBV29-1; D is uncertain. Germline lookup yields CDR1 SQVTM and CDR2 ANQGSEA. This CDR3 is 12 amino acids long. V lost 4 bases and J 1 base, leaving 8 bases between the germline ends. For the CDR3, the DNA is TGCAGCGTTGGCGGTCTGTCCTACGAGCAGTACTTC. This gives the protein CSVGGLSYEQYF.

V is TRBV6-2 or TRBV6-3 and J is TRBJ2-7; the D is unclear. Germline V lookup: CDR1 MNHEY, CDR2 SVGEGT. Trimming removed 5 bases at V and 2 bases at J, with 4 bases between. The CDR3 totals 11 residues. Written as DNA, the CDR3 is TGTGCCAGCAGTAAAACCTACGAGCAGTACTTC. Residues: CASSKTYEQYF.

In its sample, this clonotype was seen many times. This rearrangement joins TRBV6-5 to TRBJ1-2; D is undetermined. V was cut by 7 bases and J by 0 bases, with 18 bases left in between. Germline lookup yields CDR1 MNHEY and CDR2 SVGAGI. CDR3 size: 16 residues. The CDR3 sequence: CASKYRRTLANYGYTF. In nucleotides, the CDR3 is TGTGCCAGCAAGTATAGGCGCACCTTGGCTAACTATGGCTACACCTTC.

The gene calls are TRBV7-9 and TRBJ2-1, with 9 bases identical to TRBD1. CDR1 is SEHNR, CDR2 FQNEAQ, per germline (reference sequence). This CDR3 is 16 amino acids long. The V segment lost 1 base and the J segment 5 bases; nucleotides outside the gene matches: 6. Written as DNA, the CDR3 is TGTGCCAGCAGCTTAGTTCCGGGACAGGGTGACAATGAGCAGTTCTTC. The encoded protein is CASSLVPGQGDNEQFF.

Remarks on this clonotype: Germline is not matched at one junction end, which may reflect a read error. The rearrangement joins TRBV7-8 to TRBJ2-3, with D tentatively TRBD2 (5 bases). In germline, CDR1 is SGHVS, CDR2 FQNEAQ. The CDR3 has 18 amino acids. Written as DNA, the CDR3 is TGTGCCAGAAGCTTAGCGAGGGTTTTTCGACCTAGCACAGATACGCAGTATTTT. Translation: CARSLARVFRPSTDTQYF.

This clonotype was observed a few times. The chain recombines TRBV5-1 with TRBJ2-3, with D possibly being TRBD1 or TRBD2 (7 bases each). Between the trimmed V and J ends, which lost 7 bases and 5 bases, there was a span of 17 bases. The CDR3 extends over 14 amino acids. Germline V gene lookup returns CDR1 SGHRS and CDR2 YFSETQ. The CDR3 is CASGPGGVEDTQYF. CDR3 DNA: TGCGCCAGCGGACCAGGGGGGGTGGAAGATACGCAGTATTTT.